What follows are 8 T cell receptor beta chains derived from one specimen sequenced in a study of beta chain features in type 1 diabetes. The study reverse transcribed the entire isolated RNA, so it sequenced expressed TCRB transcripts. Some clones are missing from TCRdb's copy, which holds only in-frame ones; the method was immunoSEQ multiplex PCR. The sample contains about 140,000 clones, roughly 10% of which appear only once. Sequencing was carried out using central memory CD4+ T cells from blood. The receptors were gathered from a woman in her thirties or forties in good health.

V gene TRBV7-9 combines with J gene TRBJ1-2; D remains unclear. CDR3 length: 13 amino acids. V lost 0 bases and J lost 7, with 9 bases in between. The germline V gene has CDR1 SEHNR and CDR2 FQNEAQ (reference sequence). CDR3 DNA: TGTGCCAGCAGCTTAGCGGAGGTGGCTGGCTACACCTTC. This encodes CASSLAEVAGYTF.

The chain links TRBV5-4 to TRBJ2-5; D may be TRBD1 (6 bases). The DNA end favors TRBJ2-7, so the J call may be wrong. The CDR3 consists of 14 residues. Germline V gene lookup returns CDR1 SGHNT and CDR2 YYREEE (reference sequence). The CDR3: CASSPDRSSYEQYF. In nucleotides, the CDR3 is TGTGCCAGCAGCCCTGACAGGAGCTCCTACGAGCAGTACTTC.

In this sample, this clone turned up a few times. The J gene is TRBJ2-7, the V gene TRBV5-1, with unresolved D. Per germline, CDR1 SGHRS and CDR2 YFSETQ. This CDR3 contains 14 residues. The V end was cut by 3 bases, the J end by 0 bases, with 10 bases between. CDR3 protein: CASSSQYSSYEQYF. The CDR3 region has the DNA TGCGCCAGCAGCTCCCAGTACAGCTCCTACGAGCAGTACTTC.

This clone appeared a few times. The rearrangement links TRBV5-4 to TRBJ1-2; D gene unclear. The CDR3 length is 14 residues. The V and J ends lost 0 bases and 1 base respectively, with 7 bases between them. The germline V gene has CDR1 SGHNT and CDR2 YYREEE (reference sequence). CDR3 DNA sequence: TGTGCCAGCAGCTTGGTGTCCGTTAACTATGGCTACACCTTC. It codes for CASSLVSVNYGYTF.

The V call is TRBV5-4, the J call TRBJ1-4, with 9 bases matching TRBD1. V shed 4 bases and J 7 bases; nucleotides not matched to a gene: 8. Germline V gene sequence: CDR1 SGHNT, CDR2 YYREEE (reference sequence). This CDR3 has 15 residues. The CDR3 DNA sequence: TGTGCCAGCAGCCACTGGACAGGGGAGGGTGAAAAACTGTTTTTT. It is translated as CASSHWTGEGEKLFF.

V and J are TRBV7-2 and TRBJ1-1; D perhaps matches TRBD1 (6 bases). This CDR3 comprises 15 residues. Germline V gene data show CDR1 as SGHTA and CDR2 as FQGNSA. V lost 6 bases to trimming and J lost 0 bases, with 14 bases between them. In DNA form, the CDR3 reads TGTGCCAGCAGTTCTGGGGGGGGCATGAACACTGAAGCTTTCTTT. It translates to CASSSGGGMNTEAFF.

The chain joins TRBV7-2 to TRBJ2-5; tentative D call: TRBD1 (7 bases). The CDR3 has 14 amino acids. Germline V gives CDR1 SGHTA, CDR2 FQGNSA. V lost 1 base, J lost 4 bases, and 10 bases lay in between. The DNA of the CDR3 is TGTGCCAGCAGCTTAGACCAGGGGGGAGAGACCCAGTACTTC. This gives the protein CASSLDQGGETQYF.

This rearrangement joins TRBV2 to TRBJ2-7, with D perhaps matching TRBD1 (6 bases). Germline lookup yields CDR1 SNHLY and CDR2 FYNNEI. Trimming shortened V by 7 bases and J by 3 bases, and 10 bases separated the two germline ends. CDR3 length equals 12 residues. The CDR3 sequence is CASNEQGYEQYF. In DNA form, the CDR3 reads TGTGCCAGCAACGAACAGGGCTACGAGCAGTACTTC.